The rows below give T cell receptor beta chains drawn from one sample of a study of OX40 agonist ivuxolimab in advanced cancers. Here immunoSEQ multiplex PCR was the method, and the copy in TCRdb shows in-frame clones only, minus some. The sample records roughly 66,000 clones, about 80% being singletons. Sequences were derived from CD4+ or CD8+ T cells sorted from blood, sampled in a trial of the OX40 agonist ivuxolimab. The receptor source for this set is an adult with an advanced solid tumor such as melanoma, head and neck, liver or kidney cancer. Both conserved end residues are part of each CDR3. Each record gives: D gene, V gene, J gene, clone size, CDR3 protein, CDR3 DNA. The D gene is left open where the match is weak. Clone size is not always given. Where it is, it says once, few, many or a class for expanded clones.

.	TRBV11-2	TRBJ1-2	.	CASSPRGQRSNYGYTF	TGTGCCAGCAGCCCAAGAGGACAGAGATCTAACTATGGCTACACCTTC
.	TRBV6-1	TRBJ1-4	.	CASSEGTSNEKLFF	TGTGCCAGCAGTGAGGGGACGTCTAATGAAAAACTGTTTTTT
TRBD2	TRBV5-1	TRBJ2-7	.	CASSPGASGGGVHEQYF	TGCGCCAGCAGCCCGGGGGCCAGCGGCGGGGGGGTACACGAGCAGTACTTC
.	TRBV18	TRBJ1-6	.	CASSPELNSPLHF	TGTGCCAGCTCACCGGAGCTCAATTCACCCCTCCACTTT
TRBD2	TRBV13	TRBJ2-2	.	CASSTYKRLAGKANTGELFF	TGTGCCAGCAGCACATATAAACGACTAGCGGGGAAAGCGAACACCGGGGAGCTGTTTTTT
.	TRBV10-1	TRBJ2-5	.	CATTPLLPTPGAYQETQYF	TGCGCCACTACTCCCCTCCTCCCTACGCCAGGGGCGTACCAAGAGACCCAGTACTTC
TRBD1	TRBV27	TRBJ1-1	.	CASSLLRGEEAFF	TGTGCCAGCAGTTTACTCAGGGGGGAAGAAGCTTTCTTT
.	TRBV10-1	TRBJ2-5	few	CASSESIQEETQYF	TGCGCCAGCAGTGAGTCGATCCAGGAAGAGACCCAGTACTTC
.	TRBV4-1	TRBJ1-5	.	CASSHSWAGNKGNQPQHF	TGCGCCAGCAGCCACTCCTGGGCAGGAAATAAAGGAAATCAGCCCCAGCATTTT
.	TRBV6-1	TRBJ1-5	.	CASSERAEGSQPQHF	TGTGCCAGCAGTGAAAGGGCGGAGGGGAGTCAGCCCCAGCATTTT
.	TRBV9	TRBJ2-5	.	CASSVQDEETQYF	TGTGCCAGCAGCGTACAGGACGAAGAGACCCAGTACTTC
TRBD1	TRBV7-8	TRBJ1-4	.	CASSFRGRNEKLFF	TGTGCCAGCAGCTTCAGGGGGCGAAATGAAAAACTGTTTTTT
.	TRBV7-6	TRBJ1-4	.	CASSSGTQGHNEKLFF	TGTGCCAGCAGCTCAGGGACCCAGGGACATAATGAAAAACTGTTTTTT
.	TRBV7-9	TRBJ2-5	few	CASSLTGTGETQYF	TGTGCCAGCAGCCTAACAGGGACCGGAGAGACCCAGTACTTC
.	TRBV21-1	TRBJ1-6	once	CASSLRNDTSSYNSPLHF	TGTGCCAGCAGCCTTCGAAACGACACCAGCTCCTATAATTCACCCCTCCACTTT
TRBD1	TRBV5-1	TRBJ2-1	few	CASSLRDRGYNEQFF	TGCGCCAGCAGCCTGAGGGACAGGGGCTACAATGAGCAGTTCTTC
.	TRBV9	TRBJ1-3	.	CASSVMESGNTIYF	TGTGCCAGCAGCGTAATGGAATCCGGAAACACCATATATTTT
TRBD1	TRBV5-6	TRBJ2-7	.	CASSLGRGTGISEQYF	TGTGCCAGCAGCTTGGGGCGGGGGACAGGGATAAGCGAGCAGTACTTC